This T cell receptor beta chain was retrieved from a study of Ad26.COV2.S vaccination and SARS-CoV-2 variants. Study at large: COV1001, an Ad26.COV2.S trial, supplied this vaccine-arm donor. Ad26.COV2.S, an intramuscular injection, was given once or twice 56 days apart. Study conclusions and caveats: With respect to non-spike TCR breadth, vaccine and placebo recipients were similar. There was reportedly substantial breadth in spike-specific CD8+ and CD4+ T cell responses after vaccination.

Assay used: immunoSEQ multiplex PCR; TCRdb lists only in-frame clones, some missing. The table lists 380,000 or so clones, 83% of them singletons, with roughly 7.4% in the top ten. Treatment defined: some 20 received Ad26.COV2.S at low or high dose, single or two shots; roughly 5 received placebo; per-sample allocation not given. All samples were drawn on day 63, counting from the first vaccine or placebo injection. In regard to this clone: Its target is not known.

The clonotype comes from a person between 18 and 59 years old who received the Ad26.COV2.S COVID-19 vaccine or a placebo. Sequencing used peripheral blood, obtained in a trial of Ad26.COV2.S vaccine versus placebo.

The CDR3: CASTGAAYEQYF. CDR3 coding DNA: TGTGCCAGCACAGGGGCGGCCTACGAGCAGTACTTC. The V gene is TRBV2, the J gene TRBJ2-7; tentative D call: TRBD1 (6 bases). The germline V gene has CDR1 SNHLY and CDR2 FYNNEI. V was cut by 7 bases and J by 2 bases, with 9 bases left in between. This CDR3 has 12 amino acids.